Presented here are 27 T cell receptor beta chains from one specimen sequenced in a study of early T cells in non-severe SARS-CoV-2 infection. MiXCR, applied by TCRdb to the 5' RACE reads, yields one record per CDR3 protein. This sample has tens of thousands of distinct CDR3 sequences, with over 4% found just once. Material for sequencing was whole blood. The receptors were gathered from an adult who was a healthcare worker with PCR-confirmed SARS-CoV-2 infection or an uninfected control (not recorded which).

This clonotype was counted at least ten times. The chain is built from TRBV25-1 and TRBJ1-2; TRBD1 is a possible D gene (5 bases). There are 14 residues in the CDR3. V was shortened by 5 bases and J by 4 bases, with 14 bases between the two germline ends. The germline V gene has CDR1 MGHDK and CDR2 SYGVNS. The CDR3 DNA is TGTGCCAGCAGTACTCAGGGTCTGGCCTATGGCTACACCTTC. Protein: CASSTQGLAYGYTF.

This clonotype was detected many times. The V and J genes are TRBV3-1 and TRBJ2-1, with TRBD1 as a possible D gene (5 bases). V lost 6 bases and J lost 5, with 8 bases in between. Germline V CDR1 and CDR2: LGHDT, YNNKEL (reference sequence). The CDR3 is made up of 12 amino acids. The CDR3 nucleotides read TGTGCCAGCAGGGGGCGGAACAATGAGCAGTTCTTC. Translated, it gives CASRGRNNEQFF.

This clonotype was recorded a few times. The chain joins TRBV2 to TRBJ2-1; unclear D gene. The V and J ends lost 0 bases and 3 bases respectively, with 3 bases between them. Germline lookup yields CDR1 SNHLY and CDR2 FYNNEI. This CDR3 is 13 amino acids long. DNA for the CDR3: TGTGCCAGCAGTGAAGCTAGCTACAATGAGCAGTTCTTC. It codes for CASSEASYNEQFF.

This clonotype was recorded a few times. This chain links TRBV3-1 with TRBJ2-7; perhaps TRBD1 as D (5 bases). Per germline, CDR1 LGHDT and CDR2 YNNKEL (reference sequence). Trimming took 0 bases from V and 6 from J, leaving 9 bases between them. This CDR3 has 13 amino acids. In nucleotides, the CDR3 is TGTGCCAGCAGCCAAGATCTAAGGGGCGAGCAGTACTTC. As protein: CASSQDLRGEQYF.

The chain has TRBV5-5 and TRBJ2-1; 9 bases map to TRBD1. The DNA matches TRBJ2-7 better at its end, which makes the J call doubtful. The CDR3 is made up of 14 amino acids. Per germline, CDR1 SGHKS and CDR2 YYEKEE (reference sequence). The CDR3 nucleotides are TGTGCCAGCAGCCTGGGACAGGGATATAATGAGCAGTACTTC. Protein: CASSLGQGYNEQYF.

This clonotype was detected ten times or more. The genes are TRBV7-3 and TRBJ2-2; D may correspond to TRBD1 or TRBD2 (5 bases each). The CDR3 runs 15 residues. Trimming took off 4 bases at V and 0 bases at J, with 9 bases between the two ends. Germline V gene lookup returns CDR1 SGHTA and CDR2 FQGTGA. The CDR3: CASSSGAANTGELFF. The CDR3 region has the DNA TGTGCCAGCAGCTCCGGGGCAGCGAACACCGGGGAGCTGTTTTTT.

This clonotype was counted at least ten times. The CDR3 loop reads CASKPGAGEAFF. As DNA, the CDR3 is TGTGCCAGCAAGCCGGGGGCTGGTGAAGCTTTCTTT. This rearrangement joins TRBV6-1 to TRBJ1-1, with D possibly matching TRBD1 (6 bases). The CDR3 is 12 amino acids. In germline, CDR1 is MNHNS, CDR2 SASEGT. Trimming left V 7 bases short and J 7 bases short, with 13 bases between.

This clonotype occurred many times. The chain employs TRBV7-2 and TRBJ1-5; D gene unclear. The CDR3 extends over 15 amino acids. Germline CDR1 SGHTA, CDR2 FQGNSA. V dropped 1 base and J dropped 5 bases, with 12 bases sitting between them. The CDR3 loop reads CASSLDRVWDQPQHF. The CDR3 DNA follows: TGTGCCAGCAGCTTAGATAGGGTTTGGGATCAGCCCCAGCATTTT.

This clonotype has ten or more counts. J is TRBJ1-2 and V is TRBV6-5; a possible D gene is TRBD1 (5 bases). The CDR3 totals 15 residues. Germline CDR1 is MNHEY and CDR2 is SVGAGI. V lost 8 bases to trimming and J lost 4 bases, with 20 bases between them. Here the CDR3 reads CASWGQRITFYGYTF. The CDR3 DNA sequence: TGTGCCAGCTGGGGCCAACGGATCACATTCTATGGCTACACCTTC.

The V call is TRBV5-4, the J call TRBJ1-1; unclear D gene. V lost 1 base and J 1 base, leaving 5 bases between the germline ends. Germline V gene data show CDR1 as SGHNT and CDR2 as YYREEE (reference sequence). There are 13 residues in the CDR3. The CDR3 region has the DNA TGTGCCAGCAGCTTGAGAGAGAACACTGAAGCTTTCTTT. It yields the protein CASSLRENTEAFF.

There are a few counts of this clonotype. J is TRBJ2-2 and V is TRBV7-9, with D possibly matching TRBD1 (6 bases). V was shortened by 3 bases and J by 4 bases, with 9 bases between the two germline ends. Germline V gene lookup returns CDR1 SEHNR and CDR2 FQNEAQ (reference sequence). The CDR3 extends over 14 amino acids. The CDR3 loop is CASSFVRGTGELFF. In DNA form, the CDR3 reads TGTGCCAGCAGCTTTGTCAGGGGCACCGGGGAGCTGTTTTTT.

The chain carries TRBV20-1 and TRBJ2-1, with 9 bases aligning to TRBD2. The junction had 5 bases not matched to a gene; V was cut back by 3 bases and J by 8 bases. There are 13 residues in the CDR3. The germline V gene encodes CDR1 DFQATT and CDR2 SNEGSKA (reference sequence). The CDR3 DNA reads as TGCAGTGCTAGGTCTAGCGGGAAATATGAGCAGTTCTTC. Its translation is CSARSSGKYEQFF.

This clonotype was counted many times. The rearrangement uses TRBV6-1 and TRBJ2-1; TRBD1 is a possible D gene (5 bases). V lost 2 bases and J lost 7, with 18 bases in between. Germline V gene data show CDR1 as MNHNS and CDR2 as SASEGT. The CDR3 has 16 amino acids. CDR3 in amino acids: CASSENQGFDINEQFF. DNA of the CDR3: TGTGCCAGCAGTGAAAATCAGGGATTTGATATAAATGAGCAGTTCTTC.

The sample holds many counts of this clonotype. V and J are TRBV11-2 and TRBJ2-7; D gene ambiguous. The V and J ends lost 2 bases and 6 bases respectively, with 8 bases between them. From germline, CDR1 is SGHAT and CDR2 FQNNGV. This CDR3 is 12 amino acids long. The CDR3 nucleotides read TGTGCCAGCAGCTTAATTTGGGGCGAGCAGTACTTC. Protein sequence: CASSLIWGEQYF. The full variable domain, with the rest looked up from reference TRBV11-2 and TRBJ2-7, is EAGVAQSPRYKIIEKRQSVAFWCNPISGHATLYWYQQILGQGPKLLIQFQNNGVVDDSQLPKDRFSAERLKGVDSTLKIQPAKLEDSAVYLCASSLIWGEQYFGPGTRLTVT.

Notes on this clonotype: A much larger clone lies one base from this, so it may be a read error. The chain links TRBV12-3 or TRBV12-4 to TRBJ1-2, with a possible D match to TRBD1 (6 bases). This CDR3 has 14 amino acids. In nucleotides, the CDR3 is TGTACCAGCAGTTCCCTCAGGGGCCCTTATGGCTACACCTTC. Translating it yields CTSSSLRGPYGYTF.

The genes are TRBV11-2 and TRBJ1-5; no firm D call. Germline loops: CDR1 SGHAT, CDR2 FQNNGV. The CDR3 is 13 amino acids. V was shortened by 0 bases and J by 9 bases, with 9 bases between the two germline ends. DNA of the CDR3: TGTGCCAGCAGCTTAGATATGGGGAGGCCCCAGCATTTT. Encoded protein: CASSLDMGRPQHF.

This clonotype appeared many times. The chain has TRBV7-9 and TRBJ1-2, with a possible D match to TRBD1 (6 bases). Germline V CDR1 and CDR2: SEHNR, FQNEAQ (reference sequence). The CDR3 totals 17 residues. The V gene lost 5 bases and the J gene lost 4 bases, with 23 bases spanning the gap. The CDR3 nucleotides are TGTGCCAGCAGCCTAGACCCAACAGGGACCCTTGGCTATGGCTACACCTTC. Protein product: CASSLDPTGTLGYGYTF.

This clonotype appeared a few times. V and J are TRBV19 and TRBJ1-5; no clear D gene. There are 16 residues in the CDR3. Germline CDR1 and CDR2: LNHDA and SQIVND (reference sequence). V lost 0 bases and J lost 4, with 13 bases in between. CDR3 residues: CASSIDTGTWNQPQHF. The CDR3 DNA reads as TGTGCCAGTAGTATAGATACGGGAACCTGGAATCAGCCCCAGCATTTT.

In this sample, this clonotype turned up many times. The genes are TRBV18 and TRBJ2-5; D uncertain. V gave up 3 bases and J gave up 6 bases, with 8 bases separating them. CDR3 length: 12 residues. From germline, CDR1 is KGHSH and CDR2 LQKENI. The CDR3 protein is CASSPPEQTQYF. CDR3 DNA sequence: TGTGCCAGCTCACCCCCCGAGCAGACCCAGTACTTC.

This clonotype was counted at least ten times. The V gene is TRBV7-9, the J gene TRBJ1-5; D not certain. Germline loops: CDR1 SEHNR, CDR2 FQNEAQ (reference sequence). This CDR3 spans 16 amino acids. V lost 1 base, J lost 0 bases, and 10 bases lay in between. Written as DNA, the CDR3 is TGTGCCAGCAGCTTAGGGGTCAGTTATAGCAATCAGCCCCAGCATTTT. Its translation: CASSLGVSYSNQPQHF.

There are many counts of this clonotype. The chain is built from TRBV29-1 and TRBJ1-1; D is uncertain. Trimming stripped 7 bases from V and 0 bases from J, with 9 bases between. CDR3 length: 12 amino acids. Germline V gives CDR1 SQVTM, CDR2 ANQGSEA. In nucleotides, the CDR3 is TGCAGCGCTGACAACGTGAACACTGAAGCTTTCTTT. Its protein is CSADNVNTEAFF.

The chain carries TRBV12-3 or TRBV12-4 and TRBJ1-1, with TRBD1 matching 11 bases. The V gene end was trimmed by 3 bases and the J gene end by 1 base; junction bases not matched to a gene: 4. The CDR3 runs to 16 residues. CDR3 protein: CASSFGQGARNTEAFF. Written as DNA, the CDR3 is TGTGCCAGCAGTTTTGGACAGGGGGCGAGGAACACTGAAGCTTTCTTT.

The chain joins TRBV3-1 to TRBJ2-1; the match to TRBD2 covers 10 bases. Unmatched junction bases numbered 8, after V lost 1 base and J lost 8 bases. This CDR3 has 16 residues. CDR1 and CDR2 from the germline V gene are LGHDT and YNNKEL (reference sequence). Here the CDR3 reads CASSQGALAGWDEQFF. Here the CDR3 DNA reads TGTGCCAGCAGCCAAGGGGCACTAGCGGGATGGGATGAGCAGTTCTTC.

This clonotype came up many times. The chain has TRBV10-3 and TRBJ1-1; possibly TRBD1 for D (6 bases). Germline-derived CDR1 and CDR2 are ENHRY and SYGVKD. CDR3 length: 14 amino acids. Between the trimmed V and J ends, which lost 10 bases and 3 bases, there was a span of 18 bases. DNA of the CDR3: TGTGCCAGTATGGACCGGGACAAGTACACTGAAGCTTTCTTT. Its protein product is CASMDRDKYTEAFF.

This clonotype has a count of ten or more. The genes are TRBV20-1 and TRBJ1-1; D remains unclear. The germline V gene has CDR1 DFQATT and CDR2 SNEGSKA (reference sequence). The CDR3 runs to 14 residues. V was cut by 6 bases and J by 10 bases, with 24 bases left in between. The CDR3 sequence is CSAPPRADLPRAFF. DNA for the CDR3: TGCAGTGCACCACCCCGGGCGGACCTCCCCAGAGCTTTCTTT.

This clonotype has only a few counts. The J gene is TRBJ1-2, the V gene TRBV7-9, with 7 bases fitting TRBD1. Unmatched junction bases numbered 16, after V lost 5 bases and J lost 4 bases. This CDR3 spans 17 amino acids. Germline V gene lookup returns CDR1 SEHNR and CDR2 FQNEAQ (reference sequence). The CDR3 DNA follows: TGTGCCAGCAGCAACCGAGACAGGGAGAGATATGGCTATGGCTACACCTTC. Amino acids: CASSNRDRERYGYGYTF.

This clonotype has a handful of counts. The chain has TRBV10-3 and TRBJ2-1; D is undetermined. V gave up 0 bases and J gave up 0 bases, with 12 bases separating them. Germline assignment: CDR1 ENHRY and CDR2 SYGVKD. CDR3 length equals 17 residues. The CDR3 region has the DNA TGTGCCATCAGTGAGTCAGGGTACAGTAGCTCCTACAATGAGCAGTTCTTC. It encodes CAISESGYSSSYNEQFF.